This entry is about one T cell receptor (beta chain). Clones were read by immunoSEQ multiplex PCR, and TCRdb kept only the in-frame ones, dropping some. The sample lists some 110,000 clones; about 93% were seen once. This entry belongs to a study of control samples from healthy donors and cancer patients. Input material: blood. This receptor was taken from a man aged 25-45 years in good health.

CDR3 DNA: TGTGCCTGGAGTGACGGGATGGGGGAGACCCAGTACTTC. It translates to CAWSDGMGETQYF. The chain joins TRBV30 to TRBJ2-5; D is possibly TRBD2 (5 bases). This CDR3 spans 13 amino acids. Trimming pared 1 base from V and 5 bases from J, leaving 11 bases between. Looked up from germline, CDR1 is GTSNPN and CDR2 is SVGIG (reference sequence). The full variable domain, with the rest looked up from reference TRBV30 and TRBJ2-5, is SQTIHQWPATLVQPVGSPLSLECTVEGTSNPNLYWYRQAAGRGLQLLFYSVGIGQISSEVPQNLSASRPQDRQFILSSKKLLLSDSGFYLCAWSDGMGETQYFGPGTRLLVL.